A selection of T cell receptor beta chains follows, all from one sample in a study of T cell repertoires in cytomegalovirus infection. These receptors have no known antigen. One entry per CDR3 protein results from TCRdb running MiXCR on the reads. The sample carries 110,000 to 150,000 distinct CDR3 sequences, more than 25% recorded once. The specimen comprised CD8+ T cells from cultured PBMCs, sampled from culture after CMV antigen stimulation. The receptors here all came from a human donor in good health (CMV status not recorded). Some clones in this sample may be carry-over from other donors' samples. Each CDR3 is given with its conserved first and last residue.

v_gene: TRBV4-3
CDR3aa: CASSRGSGNTEAFF

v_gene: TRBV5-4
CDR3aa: CASSLSDSNIQYF

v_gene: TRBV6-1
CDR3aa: CASAMFDQPQHF

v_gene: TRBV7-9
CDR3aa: CASSPASNEQFF

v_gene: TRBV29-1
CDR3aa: CSAKSGANVLTF

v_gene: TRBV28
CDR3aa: CASTLWTGSYNEQFF

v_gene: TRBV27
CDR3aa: CASSGKDRGDEQYF

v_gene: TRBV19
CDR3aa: CASSKDRGNTEAFF

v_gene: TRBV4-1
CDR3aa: CASSHTDGPDEQYF

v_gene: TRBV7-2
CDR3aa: CASSLEPSGGRDEQFF

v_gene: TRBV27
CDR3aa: CASGTGIVPSTDTQYF

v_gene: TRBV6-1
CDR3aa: CASTPGTRRGTDTQYF

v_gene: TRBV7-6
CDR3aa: CASSLGQGGTYEQYF

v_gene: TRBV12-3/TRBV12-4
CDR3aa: CASSFVSSHEAFF

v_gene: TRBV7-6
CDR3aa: CASSFGTGNTEAFF

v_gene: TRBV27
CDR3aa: CASSFNSRLTDTQYF

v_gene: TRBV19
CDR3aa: CASSMGVGQPQHF

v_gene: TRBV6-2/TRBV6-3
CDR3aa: CASRSSGTALQETQYF

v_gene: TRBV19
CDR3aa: CASSISGDLYNEQFF

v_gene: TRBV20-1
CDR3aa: CSARPDSYEQYF

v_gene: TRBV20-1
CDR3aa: CSAGQAGSYEQYF

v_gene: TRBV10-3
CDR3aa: CAISGLSGTGGSPGSGELFF

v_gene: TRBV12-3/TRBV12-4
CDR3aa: CASSLFSSGGAFYNEQFF